A single sample gave rise to the 13 T cell receptor beta chains below, sequenced in a study of cytomegalovirus exposure and HLA in healthy donors. Clones were sequenced by immunoSEQ multiplex PCR, and TCRdb holds only the in-frame ones, with some missing. This table holds 150,000 to 200,000 clones, roughly 77% found once. Specimen: PBMCs. All receptors come from a woman aged 25-40 years in good health and CMV-seronegative.

This chain joins TRBV30 and TRBJ1-4; TRBD1 matches at 7 bases. J gave up 7 bases and V 5 bases, and 7 bases lay outside the gene matches. The CDR3 has 13 residues. The germline V gene encodes CDR1 GTSNPN and CDR2 SVGIG (reference sequence). For the CDR3, the DNA is TGTGCCTGGGGACAGGACGGGGGTGAAAAACTGTTTTTT. Translating it yields CAWGQDGGEKLFF.

This clone came up a few times. This chain joins TRBV6-5 and TRBJ2-7, with 8 positions matching TRBD1. The V gene's germline CDR1 is MNHEY and CDR2 SVGAGI. V shed 7 bases and J 2 bases; nucleotides not matched to a gene: 10. The CDR3 is made up of 15 amino acids. CDR3 nucleotide sequence: TGTGCCAGCACCCGATCGGGACAGGAGACCTACGAGCAGTACTTC. Translated: CASTRSGQETYEQYF.

This clone was detected only once. CDR3 coding DNA: TGTGCCAGTAGGACTAGCGGGAGAGGGGTCTACGAGCAGTACTTC. Translating it yields CASRTSGRGVYEQYF. This chain joins TRBV11-2 and TRBJ2-7, with 13 bases lining up with TRBD2. The length of the CDR3 is 15 residues. CDR1 is SGHAT and CDR2 is FQNNGV in the germline V gene. Trimming removed 9 bases from V and 3 bases from J; junction bases left unmatched: 8.

CDR3 in DNA: TGTGCCAGCAGCTTGACGGGCTACGAGCAGTACTTC. Its translation is CASSLTGYEQYF. The gene calls are TRBV5-4 and TRBJ2-7; D call uncertain. Germline V gives CDR1 SGHNT, CDR2 YYREEE (reference sequence). V lost 1 base and J 3 bases, leaving 5 bases between the germline ends. The CDR3 consists of 12 residues.

The chain carries TRBV20-1 and TRBJ1-1; D unclear. Looked up from germline, CDR1 is DFQATT and CDR2 is SNEGSKA (reference sequence). Trimming left V 5 bases short and J 11 bases short, with 12 bases between. The CDR3 runs 10 residues. The CDR3 protein is CSASGRVAFF. In DNA, the CDR3 is TGCAGTGCTTCCGGGAGGGTGGCTTTCTTT.

V usage is TRBV7-9 and J usage is TRBJ1-2; 7 nucleotides line up with TRBD1. The CDR3 covers 13 residues. In germline, CDR1 is SEHNR, CDR2 FQNEAQ (reference sequence). J lost 8 bases, V lost 5 bases, and 8 bases had no gene match. The CDR3: CASSPDRVGGYTF. The CDR3 DNA is TGTGCCAGCAGCCCTGACAGGGTAGGCGGCTACACCTTC. Complete variable domain (other parts from reference TRBV7-9 and TRBJ1-2): DTGVSQNPRHKITKRGQNVTFRCDPISEHNRLYWYRQTLGQGPEFLTYFQNEAQLEKSRLLSDRFSAERPKGSFSTLEIQRTEQGDSAMYLCASSPDRVGGYTFGSGTRLTVV.

This chain joins TRBV28 and TRBJ1-2, with unresolved D. Germline CDR1 MDHEN, CDR2 SYDVKM. V shed 8 bases and J shed 1 base, with 14 bases lying between them. The CDR3 is 14 residues long. The CDR3 coding sequence is TGTGCCAGCGAACCCGGGAGCCTTAACTATGGCTACACCTTC. As protein: CASEPGSLNYGYTF.

This clone was picked up one time. V gene TRBV2 combines with J gene TRBJ1-1; maybe TRBD1 (5 bases). Germline CDR1 reads SNHLY; CDR2 reads FYNNEI. This CDR3 region has 14 residues. V was pared by 6 bases and J by 1 base, with 12 bases between. CDR3 DNA sequence: TGTGCCAGCAGCGCATTCAGGGAGAACACTGAAGCTTTCTTT. It is translated as CASSAFRENTEAFF.

This clone appeared a few times. The chain carries TRBV7-6 and TRBJ2-7; the D gene is possibly TRBD2 (6 bases). CDR1 is SGHVS, CDR2 FNYEAQ, per germline. This CDR3 is built from 14 residues. Trimming took 4 bases from V and 5 from J, leaving 15 bases between them. CDR3 DNA: TGTGCCAGCAGCTCGCTCCTACTAGCCCACGAGCAGTACTTC. It encodes CASSSLLLAHEQYF.

V gene TRBV6-1 combines with J gene TRBJ1-1; D may be TRBD1 (6 bases). The germline V gene encodes CDR1 MNHNS and CDR2 SASEGT. V lost 2 bases, J lost 0 bases, and 10 bases lay in between. The CDR3 covers 15 residues. Here the CDR3 DNA reads TGTGCCAGCAGTGAATGGGGGCGGATGAACACTGAAGCTTTCTTT. Translation gives CASSEWGRMNTEAFF.

The genes are TRBV14 and TRBJ1-2; D gene uncertain. CDR1 is SGHDN and CDR2 is FVKESK in the germline V gene. Trimming removed 2 bases at V and 5 bases at J, with 12 bases between. This CDR3 contains 14 residues. CDR3 amino acids: CASSQSWPFYGYTF. The CDR3 nucleotides read TGTGCCAGCAGCCAATCTTGGCCCTTTTATGGCTACACCTTC.

This clone came up a few times. The gene calls are TRBV19 and TRBJ1-2; 7 nucleotides match TRBD1. The germline V gene has CDR1 LNHDA and CDR2 SQIVND (reference sequence). Unmatched junction bases numbered 12, after V lost 7 bases and J lost 4 bases. This CDR3 has 15 residues. The chain's CDR3 is CASTIPGQTVYGYTF. CDR3 DNA sequence: TGTGCCAGTACGATACCGGGACAGACCGTCTATGGCTACACCTTC.

The chain recombines TRBV5-1 with TRBJ2-5, with a possible D match to TRBD2 (5 bases). From germline, CDR1 is SGHRS and CDR2 YFSETQ. The CDR3 length is 12 residues. The V and J ends lost 4 bases and 5 bases respectively, with 9 bases between them. DNA of the CDR3: TGCGCCAGCAGCCGTCCGGGGGAGACCCAGTACTTC. Translation gives CASSRPGETQYF.